This T cell receptor (beta chain) appears in the sequencing data of a study of T cell repertoires in cytomegalovirus infection. Study-wide context: Indicated by public TCR beta signatures were CMV infection and matching HLA type.

Germline V lookup: CDR1 MNHEY, CDR2 SVGAGI. The V and J ends lost 2 bases and 6 bases, in that order; junction bases with no gene match: 9. This CDR3 region has 15 residues. Study-wide results and limits: Dominating the ex vivo response were TCR beta clonotypes that were CMV-specific and HLA-C-restricted.

About this clonotype: The target antigen is unknown.

Each CDR3 protein gets one entry after TCRdb re-called the reads with MiXCR. The sample holds around 550,000 distinct CDR3 sequences; about 25% are singletons and the top ten take about 12%. The sequenced material came from PBMCs. This rearrangement joins TRBV6-5 to TRBJ2-7; 8 bases map to TRBD2. The sequence was collected from a human donor in good health (CMV status not recorded). Some clones in this sample may be carry-over from other donors' samples. CDR3 in amino acids: CASSYLGAGGPEQYF. In nucleotides, the CDR3 is TGTGCCAGCAGTTACCTAGGTGCGGGAGGACCCGAGCAGTACTTC.